This T cell receptor (beta chain) was found in a study of T cells in Graves' hyperthyroidism and ophthalmopathy. The investigators amplified TCR beta CDR3 regions from RNA transcripts. The study used the HTBI primer set for a first-round RT-PCR of the TCR CDR3. TCRdb re-derived calls from the multiplex PCR reads in MiXCR, one entry per CDR3 protein. The table records about 700,000 distinct CDR3 sequences, about 45% of them present only once. Details on this clonotype: At one end, the junction sequence differs from germline, possibly due to a read error.

Material: peripheral blood or thyroid tissue (not recorded which). The sequence came from an adult man with Graves' disease, either hyperthyroidism or ophthalmopathy (not recorded which).

CDR3 DNA sequence: TGTGCCAGCAGTCCCTCGGGGGCGGCCTATGATTCACCCCTCCACTTT. This encodes CASSPSGAAYDSPLHF. This chain connects TRBV7-8 to TRBJ1-6; the D gene is possibly TRBD1 (6 bases). The CDR3 runs to 16 residues. Germline V gene data show CDR1 as SGHVS and CDR2 as FQNEAQ. Supplemented by reference TRBV7-8 and TRBJ1-6, the full variable domain reads GAGVSQSPRYKVAKRGQDVALRCDPISGHVSLFWYQQALGQGPEFLTYFQNEAQLDKSGLPSDRFFAERPEGSVSTLKIQRTQQEDSAVYLCASSPSGAAYDSPLHFGNGTRLTVT.